This is a list of T cell receptor beta chains from one sample in a study of tumour-infiltrating T cells in Burkitt lymphoma. TCRdb keeps only in-frame clones here, not all; method: immunoSEQ multiplex PCR. The sample comprises some 2,300 clones, roughly 14% of which are singletons, and about an eighth rests with the top ten. Sequencing was carried out using tumor tissue. These receptors were taken from a human donor with Burkitt lymphoma. CDR3s include the opening cysteine and the closing phenylalanine or tryptophan. D genes are given only for firm matches. Size values are once, few and many counts, or a class for expanded clones, and some rows have none.

>.|TRBJ2-2|few|TRBV18
CASSPQRQNTGELFF
TGTGCCAGCTCACCACAGAGGCAGAACACCGGGGAGCTGTTTTTT
>TRBD1|TRBJ1-1|.|TRBV13
CASSLEDYGQGNTEAFF
TGTGCCAGCAGCTTAGAGGACTATGGACAGGGGAACACTGAAGCTTTCTTT
>TRBD2|TRBJ2-1|.|TRBV10-2
CASSFQTSGGGTYNEQFF
TGCGCCAGCAGTTTCCAGACTAGCGGGGGGGGGACCTACAATGAGCAGTTCTTC
>.|TRBJ1-5|.|TRBV10-1
CASSEGGGGSSSNQPQHF
TGCGCCAGCAGTGAGGGGGGAGGGGGATCGTCAAGCAATCAGCCCCAGCATTTT
>.|TRBJ2-1|few|TRBV19
CASSIGPSSYNEQFF
TGTGCCAGTAGTATAGGACCAAGCTCCTACAATGAGCAGTTCTTC
>TRBD2|TRBJ2-1|.|TRBV5-1
CASNTGLAGYNEQFF
TGCGCCAGTAATACGGGACTAGCGGGGTACAATGAGCAGTTCTTC
>.|TRBJ2-5|.|TRBV19
CASSKTSWGEIQYF
TGTGCTAGTAGTAAGACTAGTTGGGGAGAGATCCAGTACTTC
>TRBD2|TRBJ2-2|.|TRBV11-1
CASSSLAGGPNTGELFF
TGTGCCAGCAGCTCCCTAGCGGGGGGGCCCAACACCGGGGAGCTGTTTTTT
>TRBD2|TRBJ2-2|few|TRBV6-1
CASSDLLGLEFGELFF
TGTGCCAGCAGTGACCTTTTGGGACTAGAGTTCGGGGAGCTGTTTTTT
>TRBD2|TRBJ2-3|few|TRBV10-3
CAISEPRSGGVQGTDTQYF
TGTGCCATCAGTGAGCCCCGTAGCGGGGGGGTTCAGGGCACAGATACGCAGTATTTT
>.|TRBJ2-7|few|TRBV25-1
CASSETLRDAEYF
TGTGCCAGCAGCGAGACTTTAAGGGACGCGGAGTACTTC
>.|TRBJ1-1|few|TRBV4-1
CASSPGGPEAFF
TGCGCCAGCAGCCCCGGGGGACCCGAAGCTTTCTTT
>TRBD1|TRBJ1-4|.|TRBV27
CASSLHGQGVNEKLFF
TGTGCCAGCAGTCTCCATGGACAGGGGGTTAATGAAAAACTGTTTTTT
>TRBD1|TRBJ1-5|few|TRBV30
CAWSRQGNQSQHF
TGTGCCTGGAGTCGACAGGGCAATCAGTCCCAGCATTTT
>TRBD1|TRBJ1-2|few|TRBV5-1
CASSPETGGFSGYTF
TGCGCCAGCAGCCCGGAGACAGGGGGCTTTAGTGGCTACACCTTC
>.|TRBJ2-1|.|TRBV19
CASSIKDHLYNEQFF
TGTGCCAGTAGTATAAAGGACCACCTCTACAATGAGCAGTTCTTC
>TRBD1|TRBJ2-7|.|TRBV7-9
CASSPSRTGSLVSYEQYF
TGTGCCAGCAGCCCCTCCCGGACAGGCTCCCTAGTTTCCTACGAGCAGTACTTC
>TRBD2|TRBJ2-7|few|TRBV2
CAILAGGFSYEQYF
TGTGCCATATTAGCGGGGGGCTTCAGCTACGAGCAGTACTTC
>.|TRBJ2-4|.|TRBV29-1
CSVEGVNIQYF
TGCAGCGTTGAGGGGGTAAACATTCAGTACTTC
>.|TRBJ2-1|.|TRBV2
CASSERAGDEQFF
TGTGCCAGCAGTGAACGGGCGGGCGATGAGCAGTTCTTC
>.|TRBJ2-5|.|TRBV2
CASRGGPHGTVTQETQYF
TGTGCCAGCAGGGGGGGGCCCCACGGAACGGTTACCCAAGAGACCCAGTACTTC
>TRBD1|TRBJ1-4|few|TRBV11-2
CASSSDRINEKLFF
TGTGCCAGCAGCTCGGACAGGATTAATGAAAAACTGTTTTTT
>.|TRBJ2-7|few|TRBV10-3
CAISESSPGLGIPYEQYF
TGTGCCATCAGTGAGTCCTCGCCCGGCTTAGGTATACCCTACGAGCAGTACTTC
>.|TRBJ1-1|few|TRBV20-1
CRVPAYTEAFF
TGCAGGGTCCCAGCTTACACTGAAGCTTTCTTT
>.|TRBJ1-6|few|TRBV6-5
CASSLMRDSPLHF
TGTGCCAGCAGTTTAATGCGGGATTCACCCCTCCACTTT
>.|TRBJ1-4|few|TRBV4-1
CASSHLTGVNEKLFF
TGCGCCAGCAGCCACCTAACAGGAGTTAATGAAAAACTGTTTTTT
>TRBD2|TRBJ2-3|few|TRBV30
CAWSGGAEDTQYF
TGTGCCTGGAGCGGGGGGGCTGAGGATACGCAGTATTTT
>.|TRBJ1-1|few|TRBV6-1
CASSETGIKKRDTEAFF
TGTGCCAGCAGCGAAACAGGGATAAAGAAGAGGGACACTGAAGCTTTCTTT
>.|TRBJ2-3|.|TRBV6-5
CASRRQYSTDTQYF
TGTGCCAGCAGGAGACAGTATAGCACAGATACGCAGTATTTT
>.|TRBJ1-1|.|TRBV15
CATSRNLGVSTEAFF
TGTGCCACCAGCAGAAATCTTGGGGTATCGACTGAAGCTTTCTTT
>.|TRBJ2-7|.|TRBV27
CASSFPGYEQYF
TGTGCCAGCAGTTTCCCCGGCTACGAGCAGTACTTC
>.|TRBJ1-5|.|TRBV6-6
CASSFTLWQPQHF
TGTGCCAGCAGTTTCACCCTTTGGCAGCCCCAGCATTTT
>TRBD1|TRBJ2-1|.|TRBV27
CASSSGTGANEQFF
TGTGCCAGCAGTTCCGGGACAGGGGCCAATGAGCAGTTCTTC
>.|TRBJ1-1|.|TRBV12-5
CASGLEENTEAFF
TGTGCTAGTGGTTTGGAGGAGAACACTGAAGCTTTCTTT
>.|TRBJ1-3|.|TRBV23-1
CASSRADRNSGNTIYF
TGCGCCAGCAGTCGGGCGGACCGGAACTCTGGAAACACCATATATTTT
>.|TRBJ2-7|.|TRBV20-1
CSATGDYEQYF
TGCAGTGCAACGGGAGACTACGAGCAGTACTTC
>.|TRBJ1-2|medium-sized|TRBV5-1
CASSLSGSNYGYTF
TGCGCCAGCAGTCTATCGGGGTCTAACTATGGCTACACCTTC
>.|TRBJ2-6|.|TRBV23-1
CASSQPGRSLSGANVLTF
TGCGCCAGCAGTCAACCCGGACGATCCCTCTCTGGGGCCAACGTCCTGACTTTC
>TRBD2|TRBJ2-7|.|TRBV30
CAWSRGAGGYEQYF
TGTGCCTGGAGTCGAGGGGCGGGGGGCTACGAGCAGTACTTC
>.|TRBJ1-4|few|TRBV7-9
CASSLAQGRVLFF
TGTGCCAGCAGCTTAGCTCAAGGAAGGGTGCTGTTTTTT
>TRBD1|TRBJ1-5|few|TRBV5-8
CASSPGDRTNQPQHF
TGTGCCAGCAGCCCTGGGGACAGAACAAATCAGCCCCAGCATTTT
>.|TRBJ2-2|.|TRBV14
CASSQFRTVNTGELFF
TGTGCCAGCAGCCAATTTAGGACAGTGAACACCGGGGAGCTGTTTTTT
>.|TRBJ2-7|.|TRBV5-6
CASSLRTGYEQYF
TGTGCCAGCAGCCTACGGACGGGTTACGAGCAGTACTTC
>.|TRBJ1-2|large|TRBV2
CASSEAPKNYGYTF
TGTGCCAGCAGTGAAGCCCCGAAAAACTATGGCTACACCTTC
>.|TRBJ1-5|few|TRBV2
CASSEWLEPQHF
TGTGCCAGCAGTGAATGGCTTGAGCCCCAGCATTTT
>.|TRBJ1-2|few|TRBV5-4
CASSGNYGYTF
TGTGCCAGCAGCGGTAACTATGGCTACACCTTC
>.|TRBJ1-2|few|TRBV30
CAWRKGHGGYTF
TGTGCCTGGAGGAAGGGTCATGGGGGCTACACCTTC
>.|TRBJ1-2|few|TRBV2
CASSETEGELLYGYTF
TGTGCCAGCAGTGAGACGGAGGGGGAGCTGCTCTATGGCTACACCTTC
>TRBD2|TRBJ2-1|few|TRBV5-1
CASNTGLAGYNEQFF
TGCGCCAGCAATACGGGACTAGCGGGGTACAATGAGCAGTTCTTC
>TRBD1|TRBJ2-7|.|TRBV9
CASNIQGTGGDEQYF
TGTGCCAGCAACATTCAAGGGACAGGGGGCGACGAGCAGTACTTC
>TRBD2|TRBJ2-5|.|TRBV7-7
CASSQRGQETQYF
TGTGCTAGCAGCCAGCGGGGCCAAGAGACCCAGTACTTC
>.|TRBJ2-3|.|TRBV4-2
CASSQGLTDTQYF
TGTGCCAGCAGCCAGGGACTGACAGATACGCAGTATTTT
>TRBD2|TRBJ2-6|.|TRBV19
CANSIMGGVALANVLTF
TGTGCCAATAGTATAATGGGAGGGGTAGCATTAGCCAACGTCCTGACTTTC
>.|TRBJ2-3|medium-sized|TRBV4-1
CASSPTGNTDTQYF
TGCGCCAGCAGCCCCACGGGGAACACAGATACGCAGTATTTT
>.|TRBJ2-5|few|TRBV5-6
CASSSNIQETQYF
TGTGCCAGCAGCTCAAACATACAAGAGACCCAGTACTTC
>TRBD1|TRBJ1-1|.|TRBV28
CASSPRTGMNTEAFF
TGTGCCAGCAGCCCCCGGACAGGCATGAACACTGAAGCTTTCTTT
>TRBD1|TRBJ1-5|few|TRBV6-1
CASSGTGVVNQPQHF
TGTGCCAGCAGCGGGACAGGGGTAGTAAATCAGCCCCAGCATTTT
>.|TRBJ1-3|.|TRBV11-2
CASSLDRGNTIYF
TGTGCCAGCAGCTTAGATCGCGGAAACACCATATATTTT